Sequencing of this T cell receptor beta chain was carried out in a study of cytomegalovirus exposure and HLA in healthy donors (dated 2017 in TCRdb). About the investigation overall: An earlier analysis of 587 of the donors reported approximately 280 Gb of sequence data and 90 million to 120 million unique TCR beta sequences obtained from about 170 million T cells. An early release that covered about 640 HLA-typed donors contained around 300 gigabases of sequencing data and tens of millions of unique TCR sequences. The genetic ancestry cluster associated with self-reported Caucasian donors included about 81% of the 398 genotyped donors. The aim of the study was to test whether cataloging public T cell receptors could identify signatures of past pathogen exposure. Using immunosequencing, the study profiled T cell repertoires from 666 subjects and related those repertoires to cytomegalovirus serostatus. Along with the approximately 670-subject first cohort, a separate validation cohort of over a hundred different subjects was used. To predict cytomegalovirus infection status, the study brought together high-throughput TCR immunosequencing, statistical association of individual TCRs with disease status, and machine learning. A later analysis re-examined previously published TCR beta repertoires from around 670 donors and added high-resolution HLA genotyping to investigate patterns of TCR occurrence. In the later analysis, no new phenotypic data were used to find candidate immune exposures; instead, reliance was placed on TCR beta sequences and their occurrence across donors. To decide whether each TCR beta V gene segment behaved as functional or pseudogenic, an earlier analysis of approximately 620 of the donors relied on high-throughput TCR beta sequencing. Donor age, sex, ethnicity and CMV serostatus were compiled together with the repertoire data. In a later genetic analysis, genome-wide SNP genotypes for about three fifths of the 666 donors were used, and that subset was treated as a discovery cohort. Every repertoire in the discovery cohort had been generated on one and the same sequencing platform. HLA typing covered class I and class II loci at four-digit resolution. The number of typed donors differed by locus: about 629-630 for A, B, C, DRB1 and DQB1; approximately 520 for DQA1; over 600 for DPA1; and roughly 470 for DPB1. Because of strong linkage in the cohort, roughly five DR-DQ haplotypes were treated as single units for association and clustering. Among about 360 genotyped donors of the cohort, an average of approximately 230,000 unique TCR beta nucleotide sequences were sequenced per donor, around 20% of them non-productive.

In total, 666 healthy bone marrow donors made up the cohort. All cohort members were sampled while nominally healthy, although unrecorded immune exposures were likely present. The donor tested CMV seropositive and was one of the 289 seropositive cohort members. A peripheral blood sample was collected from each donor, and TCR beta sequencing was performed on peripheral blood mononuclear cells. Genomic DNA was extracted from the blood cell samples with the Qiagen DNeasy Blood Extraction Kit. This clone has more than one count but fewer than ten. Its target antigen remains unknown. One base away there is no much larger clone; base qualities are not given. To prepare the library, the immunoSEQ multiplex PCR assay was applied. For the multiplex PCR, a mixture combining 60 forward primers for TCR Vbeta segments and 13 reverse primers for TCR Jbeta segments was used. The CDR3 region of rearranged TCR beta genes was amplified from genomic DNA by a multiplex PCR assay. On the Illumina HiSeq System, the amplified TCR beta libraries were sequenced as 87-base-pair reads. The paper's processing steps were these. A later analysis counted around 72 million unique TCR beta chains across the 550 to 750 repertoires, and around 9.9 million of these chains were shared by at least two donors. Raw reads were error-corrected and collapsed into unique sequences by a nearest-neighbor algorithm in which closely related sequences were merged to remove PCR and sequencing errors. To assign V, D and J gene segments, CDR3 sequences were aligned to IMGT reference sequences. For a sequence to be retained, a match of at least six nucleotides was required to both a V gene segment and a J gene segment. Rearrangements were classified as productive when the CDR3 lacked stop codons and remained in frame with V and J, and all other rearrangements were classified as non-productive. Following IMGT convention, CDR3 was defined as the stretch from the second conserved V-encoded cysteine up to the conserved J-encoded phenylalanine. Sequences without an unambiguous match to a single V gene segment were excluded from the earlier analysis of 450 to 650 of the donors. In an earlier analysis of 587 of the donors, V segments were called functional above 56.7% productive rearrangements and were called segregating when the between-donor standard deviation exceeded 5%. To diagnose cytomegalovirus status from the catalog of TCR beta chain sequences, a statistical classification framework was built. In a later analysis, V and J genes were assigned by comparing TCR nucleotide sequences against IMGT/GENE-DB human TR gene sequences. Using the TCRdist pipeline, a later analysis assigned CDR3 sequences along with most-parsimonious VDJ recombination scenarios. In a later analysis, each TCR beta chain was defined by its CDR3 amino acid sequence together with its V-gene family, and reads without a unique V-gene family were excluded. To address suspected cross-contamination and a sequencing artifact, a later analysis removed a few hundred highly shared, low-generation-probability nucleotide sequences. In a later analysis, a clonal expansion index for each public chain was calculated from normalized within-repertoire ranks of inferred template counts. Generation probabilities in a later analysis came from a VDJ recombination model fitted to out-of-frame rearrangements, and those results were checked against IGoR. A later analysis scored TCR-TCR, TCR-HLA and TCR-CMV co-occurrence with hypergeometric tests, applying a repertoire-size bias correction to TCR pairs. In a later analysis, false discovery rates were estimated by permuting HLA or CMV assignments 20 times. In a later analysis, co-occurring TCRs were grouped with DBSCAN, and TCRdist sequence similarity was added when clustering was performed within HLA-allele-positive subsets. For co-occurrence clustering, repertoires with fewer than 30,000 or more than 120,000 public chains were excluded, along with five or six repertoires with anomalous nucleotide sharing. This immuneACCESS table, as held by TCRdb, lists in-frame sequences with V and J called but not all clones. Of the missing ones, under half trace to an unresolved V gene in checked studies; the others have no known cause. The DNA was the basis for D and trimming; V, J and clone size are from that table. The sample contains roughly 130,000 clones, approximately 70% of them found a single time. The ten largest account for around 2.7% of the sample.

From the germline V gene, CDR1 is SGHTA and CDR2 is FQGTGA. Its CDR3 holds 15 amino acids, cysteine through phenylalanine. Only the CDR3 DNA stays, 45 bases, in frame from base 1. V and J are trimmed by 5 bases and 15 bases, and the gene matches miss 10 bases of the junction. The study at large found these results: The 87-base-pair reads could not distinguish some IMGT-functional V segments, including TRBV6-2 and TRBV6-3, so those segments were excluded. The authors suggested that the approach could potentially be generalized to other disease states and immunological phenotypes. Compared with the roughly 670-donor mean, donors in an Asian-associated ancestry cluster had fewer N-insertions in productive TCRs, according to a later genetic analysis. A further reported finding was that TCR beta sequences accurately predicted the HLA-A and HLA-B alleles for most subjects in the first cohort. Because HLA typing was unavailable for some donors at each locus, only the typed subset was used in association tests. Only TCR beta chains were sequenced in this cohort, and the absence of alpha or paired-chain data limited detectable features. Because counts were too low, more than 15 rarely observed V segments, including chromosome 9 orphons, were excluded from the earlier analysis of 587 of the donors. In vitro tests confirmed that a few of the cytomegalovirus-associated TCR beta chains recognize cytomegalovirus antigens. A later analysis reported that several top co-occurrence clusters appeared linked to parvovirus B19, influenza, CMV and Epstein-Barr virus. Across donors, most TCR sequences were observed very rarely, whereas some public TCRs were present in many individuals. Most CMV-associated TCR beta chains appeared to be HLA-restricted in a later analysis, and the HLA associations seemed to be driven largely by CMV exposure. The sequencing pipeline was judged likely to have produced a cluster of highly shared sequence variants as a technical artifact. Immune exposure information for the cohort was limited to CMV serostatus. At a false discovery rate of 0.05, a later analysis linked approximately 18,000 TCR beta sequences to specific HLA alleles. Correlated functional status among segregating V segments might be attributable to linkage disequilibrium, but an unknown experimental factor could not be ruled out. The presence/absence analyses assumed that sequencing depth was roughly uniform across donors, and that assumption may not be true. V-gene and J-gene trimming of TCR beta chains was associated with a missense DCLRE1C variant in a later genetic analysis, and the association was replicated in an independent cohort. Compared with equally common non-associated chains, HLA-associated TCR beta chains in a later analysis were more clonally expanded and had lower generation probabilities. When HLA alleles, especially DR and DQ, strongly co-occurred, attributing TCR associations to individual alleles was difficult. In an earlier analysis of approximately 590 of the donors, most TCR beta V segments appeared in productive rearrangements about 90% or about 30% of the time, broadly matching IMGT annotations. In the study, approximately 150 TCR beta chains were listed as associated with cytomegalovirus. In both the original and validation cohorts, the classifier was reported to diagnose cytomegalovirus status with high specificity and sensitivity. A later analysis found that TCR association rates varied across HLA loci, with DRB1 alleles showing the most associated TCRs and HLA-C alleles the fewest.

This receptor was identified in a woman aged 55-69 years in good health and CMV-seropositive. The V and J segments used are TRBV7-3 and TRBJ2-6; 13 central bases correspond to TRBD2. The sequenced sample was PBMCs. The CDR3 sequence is CASSPTSGGPLSLTF. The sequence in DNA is TGTGCCAGCAGCCCGACTAGCGGGGGGCCCCTTAGCCTGACTTTC.